These T cell receptor beta chains were read from a single sample in a study of T cells in Graves' hyperthyroidism and ophthalmopathy. TCRdb reanalysed the multiplex PCR reads using MiXCR and keeps one entry per CDR3 protein. The data show approximately 610,000 distinct CDR3 sequences, 15% to 20% seen once. The sequencing input was blood. The receptors were gathered from a woman between 18 and 30 years old with Graves' hyperthyroidism. The CDR3 runs from the conserved cysteine through the conserved F or W. The order of the fields is D gene, V gene, clone size, J gene, CDR3 protein, CDR3 DNA. A D gene is named only where the DNA matches it firmly. Not all rows give a size; the values are once, few, many and, for expanded clones, a class.

D gene: TRBD1
V gene: TRBV12-3/TRBV12-4
clone size: many
J gene: TRBJ1-6
CDR3 protein: CASSLTGAWNSPLHF
CDR3 DNA: TGTGCCAGCAGTCTCACAGGGGCCTGGAATTCACCCCTCCACTTT

D gene: .
V gene: TRBV11-1
clone size: many
J gene: TRBJ2-2
CDR3 protein: CASTRLENTGELFF
CDR3 DNA: TGTGCCAGCACCCGGCTAGAGAACACCGGGGAGCTGTTTTTT

D gene: TRBD1
V gene: TRBV24-1
clone size: many
J gene: TRBJ1-5
CDR3 protein: CATSDSDRDNQPQHF
CDR3 DNA: TGTGCCACCAGTGACTCCGACAGGGACAATCAGCCCCAGCATTTT

D gene: TRBD2
V gene: TRBV2
clone size: many
J gene: TRBJ2-7
CDR3 protein: CASRQGLAGRLSYEQYF
CDR3 DNA: TGTGCCAGCAGACAGGGACTAGCGGGAAGGTTGTCCTACGAGCAGTACTTC

D gene: TRBD1
V gene: TRBV11-3
clone size: .
J gene: TRBJ2-7
CDR3 protein: CASSTGGMFYEQYF
CDR3 DNA: TGTGCCAGCAGTACAGGGGGCATGTTCTACGAGCAGTACTTC

D gene: TRBD2
V gene: TRBV5-1
clone size: few
J gene: TRBJ2-5
CDR3 protein: CASSHFGGGETQYF
CDR3 DNA: TGCGCCAGCAGCCACTTTGGGGGAGGGGAGACCCAGTACTTC

D gene: .
V gene: TRBV11-3
clone size: few
J gene: TRBJ2-7
CDR3 protein: CASSSYLPRKGKGYEQYF
CDR3 DNA: TGTGCCAGCAGCTCTTATCTGCCTCGGAAGGGAAAGGGCTACGAGCAGTACTTC

D gene: .
V gene: TRBV14
clone size: few
J gene: TRBJ1-4
CDR3 protein: CASSQTDRRANEKLFF
CDR3 DNA: TGTGCCAGCAGCCAAACTGACAGGCGGGCTAATGAAAAACTGTTTTTT

D gene: .
V gene: TRBV28
clone size: few
J gene: TRBJ2-4
CDR3 protein: CASSPVLIGIQYF
CDR3 DNA: TGTGCCAGCAGTCCGGTCCTTATAGGCATTCAGTACTTC

D gene: TRBD2
V gene: TRBV3-1
clone size: .
J gene: TRBJ2-3
CDR3 protein: CASSYSAGLAGTDTQYF
CDR3 DNA: TGTGCCAGCAGTTATTCCGCTGGACTAGCGGGCACAGATACGCAGTATTTT

D gene: TRBD1
V gene: TRBV12-3/TRBV12-4
clone size: many
J gene: TRBJ2-1
CDR3 protein: CASNIRDRAYNEQFF
CDR3 DNA: TGTGCCAGCAATATCCGGGACAGGGCCTACAATGAGCAGTTCTTC

D gene: .
V gene: TRBV7-9
clone size: few
J gene: TRBJ1-1
CDR3 protein: CASSLDIVVNTEAFF
CDR3 DNA: TGTGCCAGCAGCTTAGATATAGTGGTGAACACTGAAGCTTTCTTT

D gene: TRBD1
V gene: TRBV20-1
clone size: many
J gene: TRBJ2-7
CDR3 protein: CSAGTGEREQYF
CDR3 DNA: TGCAGTGCTGGGACAGGGGAGCGGGAGCAGTACTTC

D gene: .
V gene: TRBV6-2/TRBV6-3
clone size: few
J gene: TRBJ2-5
CDR3 protein: CASSYERYQETQYF
CDR3 DNA: TGTGCCAGCAGTTACGAGCGGTACCAAGAGACCCAGTACTTC

D gene: .
V gene: TRBV29-1
clone size: many
J gene: TRBJ1-3
CDR3 protein: CSVELQIGNTIYF
CDR3 DNA: TGCAGCGTTGAACTGCAGATTGGAAACACCATATATTTT